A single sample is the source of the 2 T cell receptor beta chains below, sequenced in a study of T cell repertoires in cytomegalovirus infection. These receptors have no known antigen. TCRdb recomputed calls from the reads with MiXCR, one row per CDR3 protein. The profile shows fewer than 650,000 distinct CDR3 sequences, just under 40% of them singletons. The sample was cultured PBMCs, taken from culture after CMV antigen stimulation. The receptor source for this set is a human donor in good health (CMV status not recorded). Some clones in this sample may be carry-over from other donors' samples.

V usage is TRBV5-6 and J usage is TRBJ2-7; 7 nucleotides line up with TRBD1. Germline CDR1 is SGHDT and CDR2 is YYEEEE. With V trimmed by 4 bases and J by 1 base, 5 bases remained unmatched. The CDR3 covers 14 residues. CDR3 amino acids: CASSIRTGSYEQYF. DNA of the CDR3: TGTGCCAGCAGCATACGGACAGGTTCCTACGAGCAGTACTTC.

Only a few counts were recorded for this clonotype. The DNA for the CDR3 is TGTGCTAGTGCTCCACCGGACAGGGTTGATGAGCAGTTCTTC. Protein product: CASAPPDRVDEQFF. The chain is built from TRBV12-5 and TRBJ2-1; 8 nucleotides line up with TRBD1. The CDR3 runs to 14 residues. The ends lost 7 bases at V and 8 bases at J; junction bases unmatched: 10. Germline CDR1 reads LGHNT; CDR2 reads FRNRAP.